The subject of this entry is one TCR beta chain. Its antigen is currently not known. Base qualities are not at hand, and no much larger clone is one base apart. This specimen belongs to a study of OX40 agonist ivuxolimab in advanced cancers. With respect to the entire study: Ivuxolimab was a fully human IgG2 agonistic monoclonal antibody targeting the costimulatory receptor OX40 (CD134). Intravenous ivuxolimab was administered to patients every 2 weeks at six dose levels: 0.01, 0.1, 0.3, 1.5, 3 and 10 mg/kg. Among the roughly 50 dose-escalation patients, around 19 had hepatocellular carcinoma, roughly 15 melanoma, 9 renal cell carcinoma and 9 head and neck cancer. In the dose-escalation cohort, 70% to 85% of patients were male, and the mean age was 60 years with a range of roughly 23 to 90. Patients were allowed to have had prior anti-PD-1, anti-PD-L1 or anti-CTLA-4 therapy, and around 37% of the dose-escalation patients had previously received checkpoint inhibitors. Partial responses occurred in three dose-escalation patients, of whom one had hepatocellular carcinoma and two had cutaneous melanoma. Peripheral TCRbeta sequencing aimed to test whether ivuxolimab altered TCR sequence diversity and caused clonal T-cell expansion. The paper covers the monotherapy dose-escalation part of the phase I ivuxolimab trial, which included N ≈ 57 patients. Overall study outcomes, separate from this receptor: The antigen specificity of the peripheral T cells that underwent clonal expansion was not determined. Partial responders in the 0.1-3.0 mg/kg groups had among the lowest normalized peripheral clonal expansion, especially among CD8+ T cells. After ivuxolimab, more expanded clones were found on average in CD8+ T cells than in CD4+ T cells. Low levels of normalized T-cell clonal expansion were also seen in some patients who did not respond. At doses of 0.1 to 3.0 mg/kg, clonal expansion of both CD4+ and CD8+ T cells in blood was seen between baseline and week 6.

Genomic DNA was extracted from sorted cells for sequencing of the TCRbeta CDR3 region. The immunoSEQ Assay was used for sequencing of TCRbeta CDR3 regions. TCRdb carries this immuneACCESS record with in-frame sequences only. Its versions omit some clonotypes, under half of them owing to an unresolved V gene in the studies checked, with the rest unexplained. Counted in this sample were about 48,000 clones; 70% to 90% of them appeared once. The ten largest clones take up around half of the sample. The CDR3 measures 16 amino acids from cysteine to phenylalanine. CDR3 DNA is the only sequence kept; it has 48 bases, read in frame from the first base. V is reduced by 3 bases and J by 4 bases, leaving a spacing of 16 bases between them. The CDR1 and CDR2 encoded by the germline V gene are SQVTM and ANQGSEA. Patients with autoimmune disease history or receiving systemic immunosuppression were excluded from the trial. In every dose cohort, peripheral blood was drawn for TCR sequencing at baseline, cycle 4 day 1, and cycle 7 day 1. The samples were drawn from a first-in-human, open-label, multicenter phase I dose-escalation trial of ivuxolimab. Adults with locally advanced or metastatic melanoma, renal cell, hepatocellular, or head and neck squamous cell carcinoma were enrolled in the trial. Before TCR sequencing, CD4+ and CD8+ T cells were separately sorted from peripheral blood.

This chain is built from TRBV29-1 and TRBJ2-6; the best D guess is TRBD1, with 5 bases matching. Here the sequenced sample was CD4+ or CD8+ T cells sorted from blood, taken in a trial of the OX40 agonist ivuxolimab. This TCR was sampled from an adult with an advanced solid tumor such as melanoma, head and neck, liver or kidney cancer. The CDR3 in this case is CSVDARRGSGANVLTF. In nucleotides, the sequence is TGCAGCGTTGATGCCAGAAGGGGCTCCGGGGCCAACGTCCTGACTTTC.